This TCR beta chain was documented in a study of blood T cell repertoires in COVID-19. Looking at the study overall: Both acute and convalescent COVID-19 samples were obtained from the United States, Italy and Spain.

In the source study's methods: Amplification with reference gene primers provided the estimates of nucleated cell counts. Method: immunoSEQ multiplex PCR; TCRdb's copy keeps in-frame clones and lacks some. That table is the source of V, J and clone size, and D and trimming were worked out from the DNA. The table records some 120,000 clones, 70% to 90% of them present only once. This CDR3 has 15 residues. Per germline, CDR1 SEHNR and CDR2 FQNEAQ (reference sequence). Unmatched junction bases numbered 9, after V lost 6 bases and J lost 5 bases. The receptor's source is a man aged 40-49 years with acute or convalescent COVID-19. This chain connects TRBV7-9 to TRBJ2-1, with TRBD2 matching over 8 bases. The material sequenced was peripheral blood. This CDR3 reads CASRSPGLVNNEQFF. CDR3 in DNA: TGTGCCAGCAGAAGTCCGGGACTAGTTAACAATGAGCAGTTCTTC.